This T cell receptor (beta chain) was profiled in a study of post-analysis software for immune sequencing data. Researchers reported that TCR beta cDNA libraries carried unique molecular identifiers. TCRdb recomputed calls from the PCR reads with MiXCR, one row per CDR3 protein. The table lists some 800,000 distinct CDR3 sequences, about 45% of them singletons. The V gene end was trimmed by 7 bases and the J gene end by 0 bases; junction bases not matched to a gene: 8. This CDR3 region has 16 residues. On this clonotype: Antigen: not known.

Study observations and caveats: F measure grouped same-batch samples tightly together. TRBV5-6, TRBV5-1 and TRBV20-1 belonged to a set of a handful of TRBV segments that were more frequent in patients than controls.

The chain couples TRBV12-3 or TRBV12-4 to TRBJ2-1, with TRBD2 identical over 8 bases. This TCR came from a girl between 10 and 17 years old with multiple sclerosis. Sample: blood. The CDR3 DNA follows: TGTGCCAGCACCCCCATAGCGGGGAGCTCCTACAATGAGCAGTTCTTC. As protein: CASTPIAGSSYNEQFF.